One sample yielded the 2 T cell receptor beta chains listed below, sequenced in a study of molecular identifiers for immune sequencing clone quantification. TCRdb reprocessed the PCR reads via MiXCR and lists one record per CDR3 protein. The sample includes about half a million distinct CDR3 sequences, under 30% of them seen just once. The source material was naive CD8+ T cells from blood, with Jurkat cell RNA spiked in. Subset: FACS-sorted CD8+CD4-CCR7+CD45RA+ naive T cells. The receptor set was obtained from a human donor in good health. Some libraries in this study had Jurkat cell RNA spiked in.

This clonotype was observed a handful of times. The CDR3 reads CASIQSPLTGTGYTF. As DNA, the CDR3 is TGTGCCAGCATCCAGAGCCCCCTTACAGGAACTGGCTACACCTTC. The gene calls are TRBV6-6 and TRBJ1-2, with a tentative D call TRBD1 (5 bases). The germline CDR1 and CDR2 sequences are MNHNY and SVGAGI (reference sequence). This CDR3 contains 15 residues. V was pared by 7 bases and J by 7 bases, with 22 bases between.

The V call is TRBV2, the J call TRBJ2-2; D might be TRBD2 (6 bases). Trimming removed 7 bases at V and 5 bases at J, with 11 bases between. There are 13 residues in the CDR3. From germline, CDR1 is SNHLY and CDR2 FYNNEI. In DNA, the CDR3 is TGTGCCAGCAAAGGTGGGGGGACCGGGGAGCTGTTTTTT. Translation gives CASKGGGTGELFF.